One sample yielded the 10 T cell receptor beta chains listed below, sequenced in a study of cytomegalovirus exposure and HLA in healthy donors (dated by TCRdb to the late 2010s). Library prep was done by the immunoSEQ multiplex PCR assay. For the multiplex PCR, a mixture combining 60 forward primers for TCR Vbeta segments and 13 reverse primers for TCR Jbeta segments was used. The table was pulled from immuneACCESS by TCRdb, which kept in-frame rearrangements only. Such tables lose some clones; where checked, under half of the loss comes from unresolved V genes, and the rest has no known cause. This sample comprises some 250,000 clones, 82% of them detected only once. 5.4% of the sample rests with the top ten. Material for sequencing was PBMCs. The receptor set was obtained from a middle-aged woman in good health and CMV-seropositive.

CDR3: CASSQAPTRSQGSNEKLFF. Here the CDR3 DNA reads TGCGCCAGCAGCCAAGCCCCTACTAGATCACAGGGGTCTAATGAAAAACTGTTTTTT. The chain combines TRBV4-3 with TRBJ1-4; 7 bases match TRBD1. This CDR3 comprises 19 residues. The germline gives CDR1 LGHNA, CDR2 YSLEER. V was pared by 1 base and J by 3 bases, with 14 bases of the junction left unmatched.

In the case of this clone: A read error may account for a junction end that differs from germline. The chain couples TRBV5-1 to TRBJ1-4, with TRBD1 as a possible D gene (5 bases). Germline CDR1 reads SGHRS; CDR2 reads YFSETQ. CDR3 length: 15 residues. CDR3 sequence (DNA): TGCGCCAGCAGCTTGGTTTCTCAGGGAGGGGAAAAACTGCTTTTT. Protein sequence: CASSLVSQGGEKLLF.

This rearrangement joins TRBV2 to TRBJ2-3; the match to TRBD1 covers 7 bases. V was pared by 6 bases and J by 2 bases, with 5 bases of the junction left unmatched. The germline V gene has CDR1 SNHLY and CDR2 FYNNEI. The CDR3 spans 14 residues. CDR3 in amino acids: CASSRQGPTDTQYF. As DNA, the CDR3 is TGTGCCAGCAGCCGACAGGGTCCCACAGATACGCAGTATTTT.

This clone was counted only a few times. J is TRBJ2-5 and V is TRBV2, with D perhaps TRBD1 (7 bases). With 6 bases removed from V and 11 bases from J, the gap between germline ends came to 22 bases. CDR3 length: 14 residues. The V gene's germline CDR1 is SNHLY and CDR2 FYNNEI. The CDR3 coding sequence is TGTGCCAGCAGAAATGGAGGGGGCAATCGGGAGCAGTACTTC. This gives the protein CASRNGGGNREQYF.

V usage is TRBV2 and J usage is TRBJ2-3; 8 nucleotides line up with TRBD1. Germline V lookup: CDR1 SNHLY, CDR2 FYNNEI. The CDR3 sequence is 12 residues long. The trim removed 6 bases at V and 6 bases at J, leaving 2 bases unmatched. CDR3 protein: CASRDRADTQYF. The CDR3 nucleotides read TGTGCCAGCAGGGACAGGGCGGATACGCAGTATTTT.

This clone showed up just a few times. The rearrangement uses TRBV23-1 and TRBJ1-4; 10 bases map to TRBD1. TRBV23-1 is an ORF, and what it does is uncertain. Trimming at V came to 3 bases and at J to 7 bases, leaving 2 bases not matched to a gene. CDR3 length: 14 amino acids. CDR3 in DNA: TGCGCCAGCAGTCATTGGACAGGGGGTGAAAAACTGTTTTTT. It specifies CASSHWTGGEKLFF.

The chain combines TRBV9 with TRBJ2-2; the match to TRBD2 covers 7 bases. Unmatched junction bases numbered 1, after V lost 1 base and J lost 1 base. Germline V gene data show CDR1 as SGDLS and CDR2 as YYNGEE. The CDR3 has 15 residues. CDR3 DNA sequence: TGTGCCAGCAGCGTAACGGGAGGGAACACCGGGGAGCTGTTTTTT. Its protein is CASSVTGGNTGELFF.

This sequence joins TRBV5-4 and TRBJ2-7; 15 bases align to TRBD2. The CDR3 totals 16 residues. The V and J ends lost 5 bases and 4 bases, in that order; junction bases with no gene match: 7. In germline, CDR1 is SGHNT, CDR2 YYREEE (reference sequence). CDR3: CASRIEGTSGGYEQYF. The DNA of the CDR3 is TGTGCCAGCAGAATCGAGGGGACTAGCGGGGGGTACGAGCAGTACTTC.

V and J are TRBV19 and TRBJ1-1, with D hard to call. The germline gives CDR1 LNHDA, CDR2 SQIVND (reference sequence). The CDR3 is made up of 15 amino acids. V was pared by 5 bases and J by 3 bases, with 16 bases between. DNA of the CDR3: TGTGCCAGTAGTCCCCAGGAGGGCAGGTACACTGAAGCTTTCTTT. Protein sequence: CASSPQEGRYTEAFF.

CDR3 sequence reads: CASSPLGLGDGFEQYF. The CDR3 nucleotides read TGCGCCAGCAGCCCCCTGGGTTTAGGGGATGGATTCGAGCAGTACTTC. J is TRBJ2-7 and V is TRBV5-1; D might be TRBD1 (5 bases). Germline CDR1 reads SGHRS; CDR2 reads YFSETQ. Deletions cut 4 bases from V and 6 bases from J, with 23 bases between. The CDR3 has 16 residues.